This TCR beta chain stems from a study of cytomegalovirus exposure and HLA in healthy donors. PCR used 60 Vbeta primers and 13 Jbeta primers. The protocol was immunoSEQ multiplex PCR, while the TCRdb copy is restricted to in-frame clones and leaves out a portion. The data show about 170,000 clones, under 80% seen once. On this clone: Its specificity is unknown.

Broader study findings: The authors confirmed in vitro that three CMV-associated chains were specific for CMV antigens.

In germline, CDR1 is ENHRY, CDR2 SYGVKD. V shed 6 bases and J shed 2 bases, with 11 bases lying between them. The CDR3 totals 13 residues. Sequencing was performed on PBMCs. The chain has TRBV10-3 and TRBJ2-7; the D gene is possibly TRBD1 (6 bases). The receptor was isolated from a female donor in good health and CMV-seronegative. Here the CDR3 DNA reads TGTGCCATCAGACAGGGCCCTACCTACGAGCAGTACTTC. This gives the protein CAIRQGPTYEQYF.